These T cell receptor beta chains were read from a single sample in a study of OX40 agonist ivuxolimab in advanced cancers. The table came from immunoSEQ multiplex PCR; TCRdb's copy has only in-frame clones and leaves some out. The sample yields 15,000 to 20,000 clones, 85% to 90% seen once. The sample consisted of CD4+ or CD8+ T cells sorted from blood, taken in a trial of the OX40 agonist ivuxolimab. The source is an adult with an advanced solid tumor such as melanoma, head and neck, liver or kidney cancer. Both conserved end residues are part of each CDR3. A D gene is named only where the DNA matches it firmly. Clone size is shown for a subset of rows, as once, few, many or a class of expanded clone.

d_call: -; clone_size: -; j_call: TRBJ2-7; v_call: TRBV13; cdr3_nt: TGTGCCAGCAGCAGACCGGGACCCTCCTACGAGCAGTACTTC; cdr3_aa: CASSRPGPSYEQYF
d_call: TRBD2; clone_size: once; j_call: TRBJ2-7; v_call: TRBV7-9; cdr3_nt: TGTGCCAGCAGCTCTCGGACAGGGTCGCTAGCGGGAGACGACGAGCAGTACTTC; cdr3_aa: CASSSRTGSLAGDDEQYF
d_call: -; clone_size: -; j_call: TRBJ2-2; v_call: TRBV19; cdr3_nt: TGTGCCAGTAGGCTGGCCGGGGAGCTGTTTTTT; cdr3_aa: CASRLAGELFF
d_call: -; clone_size: -; j_call: TRBJ2-5; v_call: TRBV10-3; cdr3_nt: TGTGCCATCAGTGAGTTGGTAGACGAGGAGACCCAGTACTTC; cdr3_aa: CAISELVDEETQYF
d_call: -; clone_size: once; j_call: TRBJ2-7; v_call: TRBV7-9; cdr3_nt: TGTGCCAGCAGCTTAAGGGGATTCTCCTACGAGCAGTACTTC; cdr3_aa: CASSLRGFSYEQYF
d_call: TRBD1; clone_size: -; j_call: TRBJ2-7; v_call: TRBV30; cdr3_nt: TGTGCCTGGAGTGTGGGACAGGGTTACGAGCAGTACTTC; cdr3_aa: CAWSVGQGYEQYF
d_call: -; clone_size: -; j_call: TRBJ2-7; v_call: TRBV7-9; cdr3_nt: TGTGCCAGCAGCTTAGAGGGGTTAGCGACGAACGAGCAGTACTTC; cdr3_aa: CASSLEGLATNEQYF
d_call: -; clone_size: few; j_call: TRBJ2-4; v_call: TRBV2; cdr3_nt: TGTGCCAGCAGATACGAGGGAGCCAAAAACATTCAGTACTTC; cdr3_aa: CASRYEGAKNIQYF
d_call: -; clone_size: -; j_call: TRBJ2-7; v_call: TRBV7-3; cdr3_nt: TGTGCCAGCAGCATACCCTTTGGAAAACACTCCTACGAGCAGTACTTC; cdr3_aa: CASSIPFGKHSYEQYF
d_call: TRBD2; clone_size: -; j_call: TRBJ2-7; v_call: TRBV19; cdr3_nt: TGTGCCAGTAGTATTGGACTAGAGAAATACGAGCAGTACTTC; cdr3_aa: CASSIGLEKYEQYF
d_call: -; clone_size: -; j_call: TRBJ2-3; v_call: TRBV25-1; cdr3_nt: TGTGCCAGCAGTGTTTCCGCGGTGCCAGATACGCAGTATTTT; cdr3_aa: CASSVSAVPDTQYF
d_call: -; clone_size: -; j_call: TRBJ2-7; v_call: TRBV7-9; cdr3_nt: TGTGCCAGCAGCCCAACAGGGAGGTTCGAGCAGTACTTC; cdr3_aa: CASSPTGRFEQYF
d_call: -; clone_size: few; j_call: TRBJ1-1; v_call: TRBV6-5; cdr3_nt: TGTGCCAGCAGCGCACGGGGGGGCGGAAACACTGAAGCTTTCTTT; cdr3_aa: CASSARGGGNTEAFF
d_call: -; clone_size: -; j_call: TRBJ1-2; v_call: TRBV6-6; cdr3_nt: TGTGCCAGCAGCGGGGCCGTGGAGGGCGGGTATGGCTACACCTTC; cdr3_aa: CASSGAVEGGYGYTF
d_call: -; clone_size: -; j_call: TRBJ1-1; v_call: TRBV15; cdr3_nt: TGTGCCACCAGCCCCCTTCCTGTAATCGTGAACACTGAAGCTTTCTTT; cdr3_aa: CATSPLPVIVNTEAFF
d_call: -; clone_size: -; j_call: TRBJ1-2; v_call: TRBV12-1; cdr3_nt: TGTGCCAGCAGCCAAAAGGGACCTTACTATGGCTACACCTTC; cdr3_aa: CASSQKGPYYGYTF
d_call: TRBD2; clone_size: once; j_call: TRBJ2-7; v_call: TRBV19; cdr3_nt: TGTGCCAGTAGTGGGGCGGGAGGGCCCTTCTACGAGCAGTACTTC; cdr3_aa: CASSGAGGPFYEQYF
d_call: -; clone_size: -; j_call: TRBJ2-7; v_call: TRBV13; cdr3_nt: TGTGCCAGCAGCCCCTTCGGGCACGAGCAGTACTTC; cdr3_aa: CASSPFGHEQYF
d_call: -; clone_size: -; j_call: TRBJ1-5; v_call: TRBV4-3; cdr3_nt: TGCGCCAGCAGCCAAGAGGTAGGCAGGAGCAATCAGCCCCAGCATTTT; cdr3_aa: CASSQEVGRSNQPQHF
d_call: -; clone_size: -; j_call: TRBJ2-4; v_call: TRBV4-1; cdr3_nt: TGCGCCAGCAGCCAAGATCCGGACGGGGCCAAAAACATTCAGTACTTC; cdr3_aa: CASSQDPDGAKNIQYF
d_call: TRBD2; clone_size: -; j_call: TRBJ2-1; v_call: TRBV6-4; cdr3_nt: TGTGCCAGCCCTGTAGGGACTAGCTCCTACAATGAGCAGTTCTTC; cdr3_aa: CASPVGTSSYNEQFF
d_call: -; clone_size: medium-sized; j_call: TRBJ2-6; v_call: TRBV13; cdr3_nt: TGTGCCAGCAGCTTATGGGGGTCTGGGGCCAACGTCCTGACTTTC; cdr3_aa: CASSLWGSGANVLTF
d_call: -; clone_size: -; j_call: TRBJ1-1; v_call: TRBV5-4; cdr3_nt: TGTGCCAGCAGCTTGTTGGTCGGGTCAGAGGGTGTGAACACTGAAGCTTTCTTT; cdr3_aa: CASSLLVGSEGVNTEAFF
d_call: TRBD2; clone_size: once; j_call: TRBJ2-5; v_call: TRBV7-2; cdr3_nt: TGTGCCAGCATCCTACCCGGGGGGGCGGAGCAAGAGACCCAGTACTTC; cdr3_aa: CASILPGGAEQETQYF
d_call: TRBD1; clone_size: -; j_call: TRBJ2-2; v_call: TRBV7-8; cdr3_nt: TGTGCCAGCAGCTTAGCCGCCAATGGGGACAGGGCGTACACCGGGGAGCTGTTTTTT; cdr3_aa: CASSLAANGDRAYTGELFF
d_call: -; clone_size: -; j_call: TRBJ2-2; v_call: TRBV15; cdr3_nt: TGTGCCACCAGCAGACCTCAGAAGGGGGAGGGCACCGGGGAGCTGTTTTTT; cdr3_aa: CATSRPQKGEGTGELFF
d_call: TRBD1; clone_size: -; j_call: TRBJ2-2; v_call: TRBV2; cdr3_nt: TGTGCCAGCAGGAAGGACAGGGGAGGAAGGGAGCTGTTTTTT; cdr3_aa: CASRKDRGGRELFF
d_call: -; clone_size: -; j_call: TRBJ1-1; v_call: TRBV6-4; cdr3_nt: TGTGCCAGCAGTAGCATACCGAACACTGAAGCTTTCTTT; cdr3_aa: CASSSIPNTEAFF
d_call: -; clone_size: -; j_call: TRBJ2-7; v_call: TRBV11-3; cdr3_nt: TGTGCCAGCAGCTTAGATCTCGGGGGCTACGAGCAGTACTTC; cdr3_aa: CASSLDLGGYEQYF
d_call: -; clone_size: -; j_call: TRBJ2-3; v_call: TRBV5-1; cdr3_nt: TGCGCCAGCAGCTCAAAGCTAGCCTTTCGCACAGATACGCAGTATTTT; cdr3_aa: CASSSKLAFRTDTQYF
d_call: TRBD2; clone_size: -; j_call: TRBJ2-5; v_call: TRBV6-5; cdr3_nt: TGTGCCAGCAGTGGAAGCGGGGCAGAGACCCAGTACTTC; cdr3_aa: CASSGSGAETQYF
d_call: -; clone_size: -; j_call: TRBJ2-7; v_call: TRBV7-9; cdr3_nt: TGTGCCAGCAGCTACTACTATGACGGCTACGAGCAGTACTTC; cdr3_aa: CASSYYYDGYEQYF
d_call: TRBD2; clone_size: few; j_call: TRBJ2-1; v_call: TRBV11-2; cdr3_nt: TGTGCCAGCAGTACCGGGACTAGTCCATGGGAGCAGTTCTTC; cdr3_aa: CASSTGTSPWEQFF
d_call: TRBD1; clone_size: -; j_call: TRBJ2-7; v_call: TRBV30; cdr3_nt: TGTGCCTGGGGTACCGGACAGGGCTACGAGCAGTACTTC; cdr3_aa: CAWGTGQGYEQYF
d_call: -; clone_size: -; j_call: TRBJ2-1; v_call: TRBV7-9; cdr3_nt: TGTGCCAGCAGCCCTCCAAGGGGAAATGAGCAGTTCTTC; cdr3_aa: CASSPPRGNEQFF
d_call: -; clone_size: once; j_call: TRBJ1-2; v_call: TRBV21-1; cdr3_nt: TGTGCCAGCAGCCCGCGGACAGGGAACCTTAACTATGGCTACACCTTC; cdr3_aa: CASSPRTGNLNYGYTF
d_call: -; clone_size: -; j_call: TRBJ2-7; v_call: TRBV7-6; cdr3_nt: TGTGCCAGCAGCTTAGCGAAGGGGGGGAGGGCCTACGAGCAGTACTTC; cdr3_aa: CASSLAKGGRAYEQYF
d_call: -; clone_size: -; j_call: TRBJ2-5; v_call: TRBV7-9; cdr3_nt: TGTGCCAGCAGCTCATGGAAGACAGGACAAGAGACCCAGTACTTC; cdr3_aa: CASSSWKTGQETQYF
d_call: TRBD1; clone_size: -; j_call: TRBJ2-7; v_call: TRBV7-9; cdr3_nt: TGTGCCAGCAGCTACGACAGGGGTCGGGACGAGCAGTACTTC; cdr3_aa: CASSYDRGRDEQYF
d_call: -; clone_size: -; j_call: TRBJ1-2; v_call: TRBV9; cdr3_nt: TGTGCCAGCAGCACTCCCGGGGGCTATGGCTACACCTTC; cdr3_aa: CASSTPGGYGYTF
d_call: -; clone_size: -; j_call: TRBJ2-1; v_call: TRBV4-1; cdr3_nt: TGCGCCAGCAGCCAAGACCTAAATGAGCAGTTCTTC; cdr3_aa: CASSQDLNEQFF
d_call: -; clone_size: once; j_call: TRBJ1-2; v_call: TRBV6-6; cdr3_nt: TGTGCCAGCAGCCGAGGGGGGGGAAACGGCTACACCTTC; cdr3_aa: CASSRGGGNGYTF
d_call: -; clone_size: -; j_call: TRBJ2-3; v_call: TRBV27; cdr3_nt: TGTGCCAGCAGTTTAATCGCGGTAGGCGTCCGTCATACGCAGTATTTT; cdr3_aa: CASSLIAVGVRHTQYF
d_call: -; clone_size: -; j_call: TRBJ1-5; v_call: TRBV6-5; cdr3_nt: TGTGCCAGCAGTTACGGCGCAGGGTTTCAGCCCCAGCATTTT; cdr3_aa: CASSYGAGFQPQHF
d_call: TRBD1; clone_size: -; j_call: TRBJ1-2; v_call: TRBV30; cdr3_nt: TGTGCCTGGAGTGCGGGACAGGGGGCCAGAGGCTACACCTTC; cdr3_aa: CAWSAGQGARGYTF
d_call: -; clone_size: -; j_call: TRBJ2-7; v_call: TRBV7-2; cdr3_nt: TGTGCCAGCAGCTTAGGCAAAGGGGGCTACGAGCAGTACTTC; cdr3_aa: CASSLGKGGYEQYF
d_call: TRBD1; clone_size: -; j_call: TRBJ1-3; v_call: TRBV30; cdr3_nt: TGTGCCATAGATAAGACAGGGAGAAGAAACACCATATATTTT; cdr3_aa: CAIDKTGRRNTIYF
d_call: -; clone_size: -; j_call: TRBJ2-7; v_call: TRBV25-1; cdr3_nt: TGTGCCAGCGCGAGCGCTTACGGGACTGACTACGAGCAGTACTTC; cdr3_aa: CASASAYGTDYEQYF
d_call: TRBD1; clone_size: -; j_call: TRBJ1-1; v_call: TRBV6-6; cdr3_nt: TGTGCCAGCACCCAGGGGGGGCGCGGGACTGAAGCTTTCTTT; cdr3_aa: CASTQGGRGTEAFF
d_call: TRBD2; clone_size: -; j_call: TRBJ2-1; v_call: TRBV6-1; cdr3_nt: TGTGCCAGCAGTGAAGCTGATCCCCTAGGGAGGGATGAGCAGTTCTTC; cdr3_aa: CASSEADPLGRDEQFF
d_call: -; clone_size: -; j_call: TRBJ2-7; v_call: TRBV7-9; cdr3_nt: TGTGCCAGCAGCTCCACAGGGAGCGAGCAGTACTTC; cdr3_aa: CASSSTGSEQYF
d_call: -; clone_size: -; j_call: TRBJ2-1; v_call: TRBV5-5; cdr3_nt: TGTGCCAGCAGCTTGAGCGACATCAATGAGCAGTTCTTC; cdr3_aa: CASSLSDINEQFF
d_call: -; clone_size: once; j_call: TRBJ2-3; v_call: TRBV7-9; cdr3_nt: TGTGCCAGCAGCTTAGATCCCGGAGATACGCAGTATTTT; cdr3_aa: CASSLDPGDTQYF
d_call: -; clone_size: -; j_call: TRBJ1-2; v_call: TRBV6-5; cdr3_nt: TGTGCCAGCAAGGGAATCCGGGGGTCCGACTATGGCTACACCTTC; cdr3_aa: CASKGIRGSDYGYTF
d_call: -; clone_size: -; j_call: TRBJ2-2; v_call: TRBV7-9; cdr3_nt: TGTGCCAGCAGCTTATCGGGGACTCTTACCGGGGAGCTGTTTTTT; cdr3_aa: CASSLSGTLTGELFF
d_call: TRBD2; clone_size: -; j_call: TRBJ2-1; v_call: TRBV9; cdr3_nt: TGTGCCAGCAGCGTAGCGGGGGGGCCCTATGAGCAGTTCTTC; cdr3_aa: CASSVAGGPYEQFF
d_call: -; clone_size: -; j_call: TRBJ2-7; v_call: TRBV5-6; cdr3_nt: TGTGCCAGCAGCTTCCAGGGGACGGACGAGCAGTACTTC; cdr3_aa: CASSFQGTDEQYF